This T cell receptor (beta chain) was obtained from a study of immune cell composition in non-small cell lung cancer. Profiling relied on immunoSEQ multiplex PCR, and the TCRdb table lists in-frame clones only, not all of them. The sample contains around 6,600 clones, roughly 80% of which appear only once. Normal lung was taken at the farthest possible site, at least 3 cm from tumour. V was shortened by 4 bases and J by 2 bases, with 12 bases between the two germline ends. The germline CDR1 and CDR2 sequences are SGHAT and FQDESV (reference sequence). The CDR3 contains 15 residues. The sequence was collected from a human donor with non-small cell lung cancer. The sample taken for sequencing was non-adjacent lung tissue. The V and J genes are TRBV11-1 and TRBJ2-1; D ambiguous. Here the CDR3 reads CASSSEETTYNEQFF. The CDR3 DNA is TGTGCCAGCAGCTCAGAAGAAACAACCTACAATGAGCAGTTCTTC.